This TCR beta chain is drawn from a study of STAT5B mutations in CD4+ large granular lymphocyte leukemia. General study results and limits: Over 20% of private leukemic clonotypes occurred rarely in other patients' non-leukemic repertoires.

V was cut by 4 bases and J by 1 base, with 11 bases left in between. The CDR3 length is 14 residues. CDR1 SGHKS and CDR2 YYEKEE come from the germline V gene (reference sequence). Comments on this clone: The antigen is unknown.

The survey-level immunoSEQ assay was used. The assay was immunoSEQ multiplex PCR, and TCRdb's table has in-frame clones only and misses some. The repertoire holds approximately 40,000 clones, with more than 80% as singletons. This chain joins TRBV5-5 and TRBJ1-1; D is ambiguous. The receptor's source is a human donor in good health. Source material: CD4+ T cells from blood buffy coats. CDR3 in DNA: TGTGCCAGCAGCATACAGCTTGGGAACACTGAAGCTTTCTTT. Residues: CASSIQLGNTEAFF.